Listed below are T cell receptor beta chains from one sample, sequenced in a study of OX40 agonist ivuxolimab in advanced cancers. The method was immunoSEQ multiplex PCR; TCRdb's version includes in-frame clones alone and lacks a portion of them. The table records approximately 30,000 clones, about 86% of them present only once. Material: CD4+ or CD8+ T cells sorted from blood, obtained in a trial of the OX40 agonist ivuxolimab. Receptors originate from an adult with an advanced solid tumor such as melanoma, head and neck, liver or kidney cancer. Both conserved end residues are part of each CDR3. D genes are given only for firm matches. Clone size is not always given. Where it is, it says once, few, many or a class for expanded clones.

cdr3_nt,cdr3_aa,d_call,clone_size,j_call,v_call,cdr3_length
TGTGCCAGCTCACCGGGGGGTCCCCAAGAGACCCAGTACTTC,CASSPGGPQETQYF,.,.,TRBJ2-5,TRBV18,14
TGTGCCAGCACTAAGGGGGGTTCGGAGACCCAGTACTTC,CASTKGGSETQYF,.,.,TRBJ2-5,TRBV6-1,13
TGTGCCAGCAGTGGCAGACAGGCCCTCGCGAACACCGGGGAGCTGTTTTTT,CASSGRQALANTGELFF,.,.,TRBJ2-2,TRBV9,17
TGTGCCAGCAGCTTAGGCCTGTACACAGGGACCCAAGAGACCCAGTACTTC,CASSLGLYTGTQETQYF,.,.,TRBJ2-5,TRBV7-2,17
TGTGCCAGCAGCTTAGGTCTATCGAATGAGCAGTTCTTC,CASSLGLSNEQFF,.,.,TRBJ2-1,TRBV7-2,13
TGTGCCAGCAGTGAGGTCAGACAGGGGCGGGAGCAGTACTTC,CASSEVRQGREQYF,TRBD1,once,TRBJ2-7,TRBV6-1,14
TGTGCCAGCAGTTTATCGCCCCCGGGGGCGCAAGTAACAGATACGCAGTATTTT,CASSLSPPGAQVTDTQYF,.,once,TRBJ2-3,TRBV28,18
TGTGCCAGCAGCTTGGACAGGGCCTCCTACGAGCAGTACTTC,CASSLDRASYEQYF,.,.,TRBJ2-7,TRBV5-8,14
TGTGCCAGCAGCTTTTCCCAAGAGACCCAGTACTTC,CASSFSQETQYF,.,.,TRBJ2-5,TRBV7-2,12
TGTGCCATCAGTGAAGGCCAGGGACGGGGGGTAGAGACCCAGTACTTC,CAISEGQGRGVETQYF,TRBD2,.,TRBJ2-5,TRBV10-3,16
TGTGCCAGCACCGGGACTAGCGCGCCAGAGGGGCAGTTCTTC,CASTGTSAPEGQFF,TRBD2,.,TRBJ2-1,TRBV9,14
TGTGCCAGCTCACCAACCCAGGGGGCCACAGGAAACACCATATATTTT,CASSPTQGATGNTIYF,TRBD1,.,TRBJ1-3,TRBV18,16
TGTGCCAGTAATATGGGATCAAGGAACACTGAAGCTTTCTTT,CASNMGSRNTEAFF,.,.,TRBJ1-1,TRBV19,14
TGTGCCAGTAGTATAGGGTACGAACTGCCCAGCAACACCGGGGAGCTGTTTTTT,CASSIGYELPSNTGELFF,.,.,TRBJ2-2,TRBV19,18
TGCGCCAGCAGCCAAATCAAACCTGGGGCCAACGTCCTGACTTTC,CASSQIKPGANVLTF,.,.,TRBJ2-6,TRBV4-3,15
TGTGCCAGCAGTCCCGGGACGGCTGGGGCCAACGTCCTGACTTTC,CASSPGTAGANVLTF,.,.,TRBJ2-6,TRBV6-6,15
TGTGCCAGCTCACCCACTAGCGTACGCCAAGAGACCCAGTACTTC,CASSPTSVRQETQYF,TRBD2,once,TRBJ2-5,TRBV18,15
TGTGCCAGCAGCAAAAGAGACGGTAATGAAAAACTGTTTTTT,CASSKRDGNEKLFF,.,few,TRBJ1-4,TRBV27,14
TGTGCCAGGGGACAGGGGGAATACACTGAAGCTTTCTTT,CARGQGEYTEAFF,TRBD1,.,TRBJ1-1,TRBV2,13
TGCAGCGTTACGGGGCTAGCAGGCGGGGAGCTGTTTTTT,CSVTGLAGGELFF,.,.,TRBJ2-2,TRBV29-1,13
TGCGCCAGCAGCCCCCTGGGGGGGGCCAACGTCCTGACTTTC,CASSPLGGANVLTF,.,.,TRBJ2-6,TRBV5-1,14
TGCGCCAGCAGCCAGCATGGGGTGGGCAATCAGCCCCAGCATTTT,CASSQHGVGNQPQHF,.,.,TRBJ1-5,TRBV4-1,15
TGCAGTCGGGCGGAAAGGACTGAAGCTTTCTTT,CSRAERTEAFF,.,once,TRBJ1-1,TRBV20-1,11
TGTGCCAGCAGTGAGACAGGGAATTCCGGGGAGCTGTTTTTT,CASSETGNSGELFF,TRBD1,.,TRBJ2-2,TRBV6-4,14
TGTGCCAGCACCCGGCCTCGGGACACTAGCACAGATACGCAGTATTTT,CASTRPRDTSTDTQYF,.,.,TRBJ2-3,TRBV2,16
TGCGCCAGCAGCATGGCTAGCGGGGCGAACACCGGGGAGCTGTTTTTT,CASSMASGANTGELFF,TRBD2,.,TRBJ2-2,TRBV5-1,16
TGTGCCAGCAGCCCCGAGGTTTGGGGAAATGAGCAGTTCTTC,CASSPEVWGNEQFF,.,few,TRBJ2-1,TRBV9,14
TGTGCCATCAGTGAAAGTCTCTTGAACACTGAAGCTTTCTTT,CAISESLLNTEAFF,.,.,TRBJ1-1,TRBV10-3,14
TGTGCCAGCAGCGGGACAGGGGATCAGCCCCAGCATTTT,CASSGTGDQPQHF,TRBD1,few,TRBJ1-5,TRBV6-1,13
TGCAGCGTCAAGGTTGGAGATACGCAGTATTTT,CSVKVGDTQYF,.,.,TRBJ2-3,TRBV29-1,11
TGTGCCACCAGCCTGGAACGGGGGTCCAATGGGGCCAAAAACATTCAGTACTTC,CATSLERGSNGAKNIQYF,.,.,TRBJ2-4,TRBV15,18
TGTGCCACCCGATATGTATTAGCATCAGATACGCAGTATTTT,CATRYVLASDTQYF,.,.,TRBJ2-3,TRBV5-4,14
TGTGCCAGCTCACCATCAAGGGGAAACACTGAAGCTTTCTTT,CASSPSRGNTEAFF,.,.,TRBJ1-1,TRBV18,14
TGTGCCAGCGGGGGTATTAGGGACGAGCAGTACTTC,CASGGIRDEQYF,.,.,TRBJ2-7,TRBV9,12
TGCGCCAGCAGCACTGAACGACTAGCGGTATACAATGAGCAGTTCTTC,CASSTERLAVYNEQFF,TRBD2,once,TRBJ2-1,TRBV4-3,16
TGTGCCATCAGTGATTATCGGGAGGGAGAAAAACTGTTTTTT,CAISDYREGEKLFF,.,.,TRBJ1-4,TRBV10-3,14
TGTGCCAGCACCACGGGGCTATCAAACACCGGGGAGCTGTTTTTT,CASTTGLSNTGELFF,.,.,TRBJ2-2,TRBV6-6,15
TGCGCCAGCAGCCAAGATAGAAGGGGAACAGATACGCAGTATTTT,CASSQDRRGTDTQYF,.,.,TRBJ2-3,TRBV4-3,15
TGCGCCAGCAGGAGGGGGCAAGACGGTAATTCACCCCTCCACTTT,CASRRGQDGNSPLHF,TRBD1,few,TRBJ1-6,TRBV5-1,15
TGCGCCAGCAGACCGGACAGGGAGAACACTGAAGCTTTCTTT,CASRPDRENTEAFF,TRBD1,.,TRBJ1-1,TRBV23-1,14
TGTGCCAGCAGCAAAGATACCTGGGACACTGAAGCTTTCTTT,CASSKDTWDTEAFF,.,.,TRBJ1-1,TRBV21-1,14
TGTGCCAGCAGTCAACAGGGGGCGCAGACTGAAGCTTTCTTT,CASSQQGAQTEAFF,TRBD1,.,TRBJ1-1,TRBV2,14
TGTGCCAGCAGCGAAAGGGGAGGACAGGGTTCACCCCTCCACTTT,CASSERGGQGSPLHF,TRBD1,.,TRBJ1-6,TRBV7-2,15
TGCAGCGTTGAATCGGCCACTAACACTGAAGCTTTCTTT,CSVESATNTEAFF,.,.,TRBJ1-1,TRBV29-1,13
TGCGCCAGCAGCGGAGTTATTAGCGGGGTTTACGAGCAGTACTTC,CASSGVISGVYEQYF,TRBD2,.,TRBJ2-7,TRBV5-1,15
TGCGCCAGCAGCGCTACAGGGCTACGAAACACCGGGGAGCTGTTTTTT,CASSATGLRNTGELFF,.,.,TRBJ2-2,TRBV5-1,16
TGTGCCAGCAGCGTAGCACAGGGTCAGACAGATACGCAGTATTTT,CASSVAQGQTDTQYF,.,.,TRBJ2-3,TRBV9,15
TGTGCCAGCACCCCGTCGGGGGTTAAAGGCTACACCTTC,CASTPSGVKGYTF,.,once,TRBJ1-2,TRBV28,13
TGTGCCAGCAGTGTGGCGCTCCAAGAGACCCAGTACTTC,CASSVALQETQYF,.,once,TRBJ2-5,TRBV6-1,13